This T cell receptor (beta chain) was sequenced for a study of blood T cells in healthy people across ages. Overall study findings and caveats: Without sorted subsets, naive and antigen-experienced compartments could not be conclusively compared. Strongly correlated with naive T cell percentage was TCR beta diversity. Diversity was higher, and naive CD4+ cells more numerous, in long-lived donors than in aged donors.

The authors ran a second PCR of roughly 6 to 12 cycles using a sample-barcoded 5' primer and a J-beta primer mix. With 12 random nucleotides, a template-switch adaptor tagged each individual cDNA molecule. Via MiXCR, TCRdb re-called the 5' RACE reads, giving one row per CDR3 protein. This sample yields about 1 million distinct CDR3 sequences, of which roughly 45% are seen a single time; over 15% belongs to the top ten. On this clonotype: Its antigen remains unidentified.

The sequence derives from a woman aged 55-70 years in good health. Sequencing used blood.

This CDR3 reads CASSYSSGRTGDEQFF. CDR3 bases: TGTGCCAGCAGTTACTCTAGCGGGAGGACGGGGGATGAGCAGTTCTTC. V gene TRBV6-2 or TRBV6-3 combines with J gene TRBJ2-1; TRBD2 aligns across 10 bases. With 0 bases clipped from V and 8 bases from J, the junction kept 7 bases outside the gene matches. CDR3 length equals 16 residues. The germline V gene encodes CDR1 MNHEY and CDR2 SVGEGT.